These 26 T cell receptor beta chains were sequenced from one sample in a study of PD-L1 blockade in urothelial cancer. The protocol was immunoSEQ multiplex PCR, while the TCRdb copy is restricted to in-frame clones and leaves out a portion. The sample consists of 20,000 to 30,000 clones, 75% to 90% of them appearing once. The sequences come from PBMCs, collected around atezolizumab (anti-PD-L1) treatment. The receptors were sampled from a man in his fifties or sixties with urothelial cancer.

This rearrangement joins TRBV5-1 to TRBJ2-7; 14 bases are a match to TRBD2. The CDR3 consists of 17 residues. Germline V CDR1 and CDR2: SGHRS, YFSETQ. With 4 bases clipped from V and 0 bases from J, the junction kept 6 bases outside the gene matches. In nucleotides, the CDR3 is TGCGCCAGCAGCGGAGGACTAGCGGGAGGCAGCTCCTACGAGCAGTACTTC. As protein: CASSGGLAGGSSYEQYF.

The genes are TRBV15 and TRBJ1-4, with 7 bases matching TRBD1. CDR3 size: 15 residues. Losses at the gene ends were 1 base for V and 7 bases for J; bases not matched to a gene: 6. Germline lookup yields CDR1 LNHNV and CDR2 YYDKDF (reference sequence). In DNA form, the CDR3 reads TGTGCCACCAGCAGAGCACAGGGGCCGGGTGAAAAACTGTTTTTT. Amino acid sequence: CATSRAQGPGEKLFF.

The chain uses TRBV30 and TRBJ2-3; D call uncertain. V shed 0 bases and J shed 0 bases, with 7 bases lying between them. The CDR3 is 14 residues long. From germline, CDR1 is GTSNPN and CDR2 SVGIG (reference sequence). This CDR3 is CAWSVTASTDTQYF. The CDR3 nucleotides read TGTGCCTGGAGTGTGACTGCCAGCACAGATACGCAGTATTTT.

V is TRBV19 and J is TRBJ2-3, with TRBD2 matching over 7 bases. The CDR3 is 15 amino acids. J gave up 4 bases and V 3 bases, and 7 bases lay outside the gene matches. Germline CDR1 reads LNHDA; CDR2 reads SQIVND (reference sequence). CDR3 amino acids: CASSMGGSLADTQYF. The CDR3 nucleotides read TGTGCCAGTAGTATGGGCGGGAGTCTGGCAGATACGCAGTATTTT.

The gene calls are TRBV6-5 and TRBJ2-7; tentative D call: TRBD2 (6 bases). Germline V lookup: CDR1 MNHEY, CDR2 SVGAGI. This CDR3 comprises 15 residues. V lost 7 bases and J 2 bases, leaving 18 bases between the germline ends. The CDR3 coding sequence is TGTGCCAGCACAAACGGAGGGATTGTGGCCTACGAGCAGTACTTC. This translates into CASTNGGIVAYEQYF.

The chain carries TRBV6-1 and TRBJ2-1; 7 positions agree with TRBD2. V shed 4 bases, J shed 8 bases, and the junction held 17 bases outside the gene matches. The germline V gene has CDR1 MNHNS and CDR2 SASEGT. The CDR3 extends over 17 amino acids. As DNA, the CDR3 is TGTGCCAGCAGTGGGGGGGGAACTAGCGTGACAGTCTATGAGCAGTTCTTC. Translated, it gives CASSGGGTSVTVYEQFF.

V usage is TRBV30 and J usage is TRBJ1-6; TRBD1 agrees at 9 bases. In germline, CDR1 is GTSNPN, CDR2 SVGIG (reference sequence). Unmatched junction bases numbered 9, after V lost 5 bases and J lost 10 bases. The CDR3 consists of 14 residues. The CDR3 region is CAWAGTGRVSPLHF. CDR3 sequence (DNA): TGTGCCTGGGCCGGGACAGGGAGGGTCTCACCCCTCCACTTT.

V is TRBV9 and J is TRBJ1-6, with unresolved D. The CDR3 has 15 amino acids. The germline CDR1 and CDR2 sequences are SGDLS and YYNGEE. The V end was cut by 4 bases, the J end by 4 bases, with 12 bases between. The DNA for the CDR3 is TGTGCCAGCAGCCAGAGGGAGGGATATAATTCACCCCTCCACTTT. This sequence encodes CASSQREGYNSPLHF.

This sequence joins TRBV6-5 and TRBJ1-1, with 8 bases matching TRBD1. CDR3 length equals 13 residues. With 5 bases clipped from V and 5 bases from J, the junction kept 4 bases outside the gene matches. CDR1 is MNHEY, CDR2 SVGAGI, per germline. CDR3 DNA: TGTGCCAGCAGTACCGACAGGGGTACTGAAGCTTTCTTT. It codes for CASSTDRGTEAFF.

The chain joins TRBV7-9 to TRBJ2-2, with 10 bases that match TRBD1. The V gene end was trimmed by 1 base and the J gene end by 8 bases; junction bases not matched to a gene: 4. This CDR3 spans 15 amino acids. CDR1 and CDR2 from the germline V gene are SEHNR and FQNEAQ (reference sequence). In DNA form, the CDR3 reads TGTGCCAGCAGCTTAGGACAGGGGGCCGAGGGGGAGCTGTTTTTT. Protein: CASSLGQGAEGELFF.

The chain joins TRBV11-3 to TRBJ2-1; 7 positions agree with TRBD2. The ends lost 3 bases at V and 15 bases at J; junction bases unmatched: 11. This CDR3 is built from 13 residues. CDR1 SGHNT and CDR2 YENEEA come from the germline V gene. CDR3 loop: CASSLEAAGVLFF. In DNA form, the CDR3 reads TGTGCCAGCAGCTTGGAAGCCGCGGGAGTCCTGTTCTTC.

The chain has TRBV5-4 and TRBJ2-3, with D possibly TRBD2 on 5 matching bases. V lost 3 bases, J lost 0 bases, and 11 bases lay in between. There are 15 residues in the CDR3. CDR1 and CDR2 (germline): SGHNT, YYREEE (reference sequence). DNA of the CDR3: TGTGCCAGCAGCTCAGGACTGGAAAGCACAGATACGCAGTATTTT. The encoded protein is CASSSGLESTDTQYF.

The chain couples TRBV6-4 to TRBJ1-2, with 7 nucleotides matching TRBD1. J lost 2 bases, V lost 8 bases, and 5 bases had no gene match. The CDR3 totals 13 residues. Germline V gene data show CDR1 as MRHNA and CDR2 as SNTAGT. The CDR3 sequence is CASRGGQNYGYTF. The CDR3 DNA follows: TGTGCCAGCCGTGGGGGACAGAACTATGGCTACACCTTC.

The V call is TRBV6-5, the J call TRBJ1-5, with 7 bases that match TRBD1. V gave up 2 bases and J gave up 6 bases; unmatched junction bases: 4. Germline V CDR1 and CDR2: MNHEY, SVGAGI. The CDR3 covers 14 residues. CDR3 sequence (DNA): TGTGCCAGCAGTTACCTACAGGGGACTCAGCCCCAGCATTTT. Its protein product is CASSYLQGTQPQHF.

This chain's CDR3 is CASEGSSYNSPLHF. The CDR3 coding sequence is TGTGCCAGCGAGGGCAGCTCCTATAATTCACCCCTCCACTTT. The chain couples TRBV28 to TRBJ1-6, with unresolved D. V was clipped by 8 bases and J by 0 bases, with 8 bases between them. The CDR3 is 14 amino acids. The V gene's germline CDR1 is MDHEN and CDR2 SYDVKM. Complete variable domain (other parts from reference TRBV28 and TRBJ1-6): DVKVTQSSRYLVKRTGEKVFLECVQDMDHENMFWYRQDPGLGLRLIYFSYDVKMKEKGDIPEGYSVSREKKERFSLILESASTNQTSMYLCASEGSSYNSPLHFGNGTRLTVT.

The CDR3 nucleotides are TGTGCCAGCAGCTTAGGTAACTCCTACGAGCAGTACTTC. It is translated as CASSLGNSYEQYF. The gene calls are TRBV11-3 and TRBJ2-7; D not resolved. Germline assignment: CDR1 SGHNT and CDR2 YENEEA. CDR3 length equals 13 residues. Deletions cut 1 base from V and 0 bases from J, with 4 bases between.

This clone was detected a few times. The J gene is TRBJ2-1, the V gene TRBV4-1, with TRBD2 identical over 11 bases. There are 15 residues in the CDR3. With V trimmed by 6 bases and J by 7 bases, 8 bases remained unmatched. CDR1 is MGHRA and CDR2 is YSYEKL in the germline V gene. The CDR3 protein is CASSPGLAGRNEQFF. CDR3 DNA: TGCGCCAGCAGTCCCGGACTAGCGGGTCGGAATGAGCAGTTCTTC.

The CDR3 nucleotides read TGTGCCAGCAGCCCCCGGGCAGGGTGGGGAGAGACCCAGTACTTC. It specifies CASSPRAGWGETQYF. The chain joins TRBV7-9 to TRBJ2-5, with a weak D call TRBD1 (5 bases). The V gene's germline CDR1 is SEHNR and CDR2 FQNEAQ (reference sequence). The CDR3 has 15 amino acids. V was trimmed by 5 bases and J by 4 bases, leaving 17 bases between them.

This rearrangement joins TRBV5-1 to TRBJ2-3; 9 positions match TRBD2. The CDR3 contains 15 residues. V lost 6 bases to trimming and J lost 6 bases; unmatched junction nucleotides: 11. The germline gives CDR1 SGHRS, CDR2 YFSETQ. CDR3: CASTRTSAETDTQYF. CDR3 nucleotides: TGCGCCAGCACCCGGACTAGCGCAGAGACCGATACGCAGTATTTT.

The rearrangement joins TRBV30 to TRBJ2-7; 8 bases fit TRBD1. CDR1 is GTSNPN, CDR2 SVGIG, per germline (reference sequence). The CDR3 is 14 amino acids. V was pared by 0 bases and J by 9 bases, with 10 bases of the junction left unmatched. CDR3 nucleotide sequence: TGTGCCTGGAGTGTCCTGGGACAGGTGGTCGGGCAGTACTTC. It yields the protein CAWSVLGQVVGQYF.

The rearrangement links TRBV7-2 to TRBJ2-7; 8 bases fit TRBD1. V shed 4 bases, J shed 7 bases, and the junction held 15 bases outside the gene matches. The CDR3 covers 16 residues. Germline CDR1 and CDR2: SGHTA and FQGNSA. In DNA, the CDR3 is TGTGCCAGCAGCTCCGAGGGGACAGGACCTCAAGTGGAGCAGTACTTC. Translated: CASSSEGTGPQVEQYF.

The rearrangement joins TRBV4-1 to TRBJ1-5; weak D call: TRBD1 (5 bases). Germline V gene lookup returns CDR1 MGHRA and CDR2 YSYEKL. CDR3 length: 14 amino acids. V was shortened by 1 base and J by 7 bases, with 11 bases between the two germline ends. The CDR3 DNA reads TGCGCCAGCAGCCAAGTTCCGGGGGGGCAGCCCCAGCATTTT. Amino acids: CASSQVPGGQPQHF.

The J gene is TRBJ2-1, the V gene TRBV2; 14 bases fit TRBD2. The CDR3 sequence is 18 residues long. CDR1 and CDR2 (germline): SNHLY, FYNNEI. Unmatched junction bases numbered 6, after V lost 5 bases and J lost 0 bases. CDR3 sequence: CASSLTSGRAISYNEQFF. The CDR3 DNA reads as TGTGCCAGCAGTCTGACTAGCGGGAGGGCCATCTCCTACAATGAGCAGTTCTTC.

The rearrangement joins TRBV6-6 to TRBJ1-6; D is uncertain. The V and J ends lost 7 bases and 10 bases respectively, with 14 bases between them. The CDR3 sequence is 13 residues long. The V gene's germline CDR1 is MNHNY and CDR2 SVGAGI (reference sequence). The CDR3 reads CASKKVEGSPLHF. CDR3 bases: TGTGCCAGCAAAAAAGTTGAGGGATCACCCCTCCACTTT.

The CDR3, as DNA: TGTGCCACCAGCAGGGCGGGCTCTGGGGCCAACGTCCTGACTTTC. It translates to CATSRAGSGANVLTF. The chain joins TRBV15 to TRBJ2-6; TRBD2 is a possible D gene (5 bases). CDR3 length: 15 amino acids. V lost 3 bases and J lost 0, with 6 bases in between. From germline, CDR1 is LNHNV and CDR2 YYDKDF (reference sequence).

This rearrangement joins TRBV2 to TRBJ1-2; no firm D call. CDR1 is SNHLY and CDR2 is FYNNEI in the germline V gene. Trimming shortened V by 4 bases and J by 4 bases, and 7 bases separated the two germline ends. The CDR3 totals 12 residues. The CDR3, as DNA: TGTGCCAGCAGTGCCAGGCCCTATGGCTACACCTTC. Its protein is CASSARPYGYTF.